This T cell receptor (beta chain) was found in a study of T cells after yellow fever vaccination. A universal primer site and UMIs were added as TCR cDNA was made by 5'RACE template switching. TCRdb itself ran the 5' RACE reads through MiXCR, one entry per CDR3 protein. The data contain a few hundred thousand distinct CDR3 sequences, 4.1% of them singletons. Of note for this clonotype: Antigen: not known.

Germline values: CDR1 LNHNV, CDR2 YYDKDF (reference sequence). The trim removed 5 bases at V and 4 bases at J, leaving 8 bases unmatched. This CDR3 comprises 14 residues. Overall study results and limits: It was the secondary response that reached its peak faster, day 5 versus 15, but it was weaker. Among primary-vaccination clones, most reappeared after the booster, at 95% to 96% for CD4 and approximately 88% for CD8. Overlap between CD4 and CD8 compartments was detected for a small share of clonotypes.

Source: PBMCs, taken 5 days after the yellow fever booster vaccination. The gene calls are TRBV15 and TRBJ2-7; 7 bases match TRBD1. This receptor was identified in a man younger than 35 who received the YFV17D yellow fever vaccine. The CDR3 nucleotides read TGTGCCACCAGCTCTTCGGACAGGCGGTACGAGCAGTACTTC. The encoded protein is CATSSSDRRYEQYF.